The clone carrying this T cell receptor (beta chain) appeared a few times. The antigen remains undetermined. Absence of ophthalmopathy progression within 18 months defined stable Graves' hyperthyroidism. The study enrolled patients aged 18 to 65 with newly diagnosed hyperthyroidism of under 2 months' duration. Uncontrolled infection, other autoimmune disease, pregnancy or lactation excluded patients. This sample is drawn from a study of T cells in Graves' hyperthyroidism and ophthalmopathy. Study outcomes and limitations: The majority of expanded thyroid clonotypes above 0.001 also appeared in blood.

TCR beta CDR3 regions were amplified from RNA. First-round RT-PCR targeting the TCR CDR3 was performed with the HTBI primer set. MiXCR, run by TCRdb on the multiplex PCR reads, gives a single entry per CDR3 protein. The sample lists some 770,000 distinct CDR3 sequences; about 16% were seen once. The CDR3 length is 16 residues. Germline V gene lookup returns CDR1 DFQATT and CDR2 SNEGSKA (reference sequence). J lost 0 bases, V lost 3 bases, and 7 bases had no gene match. This TCR derives from a man aged 18 to 30 with Graves' hyperthyroidism. This rearrangement joins TRBV20-1 to TRBJ2-2, with 7 bases identical to TRBD2. Sample: blood. The CDR3 DNA reads as TGCAGTGCTAGTGCTCTAGCGGCCGCGAACACCGGGGAGCTGTTTTTT. This translates into CSASALAAANTGELFF.